The count of the clone carrying this T cell receptor (beta chain) is one. Here immunoSEQ multiplex PCR was the method, and the copy in TCRdb shows in-frame clones only, minus some. Here the sample spans tens of thousands of clones, approximately 94% being singletons. The data belong to a study of PD-1 blockade in classical Hodgkin lymphoma. No patient escaped relapse after autologous stem cell transplantation, and brentuximab vedotin exposure varied. Complete response, partial response or progressive disease were the best responses. CDR1 is SGHTA and CDR2 is FQGTGA in the germline V gene. There are 14 residues in the CDR3. The junction had 8 bases not matched to a gene; V was cut back by 5 bases and J by 5 bases.

This sequence was found in a human donor with classical Hodgkin lymphoma. The specimen comprised peripheral blood mononuclear cells (PBMCs), sampled at baseline. The V gene is TRBV7-3, the J gene TRBJ2-7; TRBD2 matches at 8 bases. The chain's CDR3 is CASSLRLGGDEQYF. The CDR3 DNA sequence: TGTGCCAGCAGCCTAAGGCTCGGGGGGGACGAGCAGTACTTC.